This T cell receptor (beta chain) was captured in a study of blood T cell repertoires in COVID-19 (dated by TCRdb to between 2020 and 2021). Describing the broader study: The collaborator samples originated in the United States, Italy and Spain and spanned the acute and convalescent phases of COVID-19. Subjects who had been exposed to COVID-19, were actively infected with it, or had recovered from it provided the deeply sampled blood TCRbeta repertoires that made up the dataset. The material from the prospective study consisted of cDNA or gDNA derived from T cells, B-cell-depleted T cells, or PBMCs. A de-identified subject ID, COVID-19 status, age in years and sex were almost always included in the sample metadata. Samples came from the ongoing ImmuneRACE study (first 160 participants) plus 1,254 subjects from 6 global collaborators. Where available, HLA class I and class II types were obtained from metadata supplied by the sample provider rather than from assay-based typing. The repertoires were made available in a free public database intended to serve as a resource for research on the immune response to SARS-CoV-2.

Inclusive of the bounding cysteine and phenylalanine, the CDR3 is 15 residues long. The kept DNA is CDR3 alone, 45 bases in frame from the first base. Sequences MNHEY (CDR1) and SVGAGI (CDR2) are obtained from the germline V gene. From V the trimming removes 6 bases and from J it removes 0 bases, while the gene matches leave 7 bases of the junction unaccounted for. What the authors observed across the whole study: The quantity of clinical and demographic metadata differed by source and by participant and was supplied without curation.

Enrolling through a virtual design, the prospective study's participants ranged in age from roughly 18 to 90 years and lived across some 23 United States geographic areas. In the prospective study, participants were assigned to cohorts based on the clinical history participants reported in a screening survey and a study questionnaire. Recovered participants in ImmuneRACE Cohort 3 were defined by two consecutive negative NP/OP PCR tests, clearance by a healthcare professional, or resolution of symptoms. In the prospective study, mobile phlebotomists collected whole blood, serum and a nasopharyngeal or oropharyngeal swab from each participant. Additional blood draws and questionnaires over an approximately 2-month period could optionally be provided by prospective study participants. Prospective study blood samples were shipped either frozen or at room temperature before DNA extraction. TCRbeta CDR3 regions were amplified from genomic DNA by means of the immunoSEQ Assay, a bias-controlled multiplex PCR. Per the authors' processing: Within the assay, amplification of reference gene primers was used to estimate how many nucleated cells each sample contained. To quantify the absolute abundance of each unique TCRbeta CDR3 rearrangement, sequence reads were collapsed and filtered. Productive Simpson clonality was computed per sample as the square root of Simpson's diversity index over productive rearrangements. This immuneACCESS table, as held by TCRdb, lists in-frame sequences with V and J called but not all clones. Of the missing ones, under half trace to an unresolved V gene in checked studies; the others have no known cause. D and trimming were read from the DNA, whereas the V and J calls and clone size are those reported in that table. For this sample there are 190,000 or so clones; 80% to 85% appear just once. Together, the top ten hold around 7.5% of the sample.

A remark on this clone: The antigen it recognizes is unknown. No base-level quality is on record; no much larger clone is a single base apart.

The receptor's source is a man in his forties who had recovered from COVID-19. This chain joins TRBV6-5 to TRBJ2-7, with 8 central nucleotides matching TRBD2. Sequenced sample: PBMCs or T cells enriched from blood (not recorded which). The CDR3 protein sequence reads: CASRQPGGSSYEQYF. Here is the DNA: TGTGCCAGCAGACAACCGGGGGGGAGCTCCTACGAGCAGTACTTC.